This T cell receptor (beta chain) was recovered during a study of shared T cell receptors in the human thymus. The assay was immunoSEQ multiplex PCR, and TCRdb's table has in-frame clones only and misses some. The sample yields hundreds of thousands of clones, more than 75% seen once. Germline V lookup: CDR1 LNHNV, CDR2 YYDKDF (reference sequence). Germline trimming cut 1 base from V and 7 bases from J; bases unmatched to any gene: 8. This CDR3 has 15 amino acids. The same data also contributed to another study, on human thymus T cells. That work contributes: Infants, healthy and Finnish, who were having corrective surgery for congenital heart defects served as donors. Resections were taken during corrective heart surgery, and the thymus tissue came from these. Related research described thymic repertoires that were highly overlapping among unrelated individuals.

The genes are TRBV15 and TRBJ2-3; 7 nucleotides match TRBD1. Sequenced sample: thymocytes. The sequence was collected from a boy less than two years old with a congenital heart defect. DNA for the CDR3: TGTGCCACCAGCAGAGTGGCTACAGGGGTGAATACGCAGTATTTT. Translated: CATSRVATGVNTQYF. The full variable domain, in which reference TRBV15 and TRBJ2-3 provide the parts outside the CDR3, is DAMVIQNPRYQVTQFGKPVTLSCSQTLNHNVMYWYQQKSSQAPKLLFHYYDKDFNNEADTPDNFQSRRPNTSFCFLDIRSPGLGDTAMYLCATSRVATGVNTQYFGPGTRLTVL.